This record concerns one TCR beta chain sequence. Its specificity is unknown. Germline CDR1 is SGHTA and CDR2 is FQGNSA. V dropped 3 bases and J dropped 1; count of bases not matched to a gene: 8. This CDR3 is 16 amino acids long. Clones were sequenced by immunoSEQ multiplex PCR, and TCRdb holds only the in-frame ones, with some missing. The sample holds some 180,000 clones, 87% seen once. The data were taken from a study of Ad26.COV2.S vaccination and SARS-CoV-2 variants. Study-level results: After vaccination, substantial breadth of spike-specific CD8+ and CD4+ responses was reported. Responses of T cells in total may have been underestimated by the TCR breadth and depth analyses. Relative to placebo recipients, vaccine recipients exhibited elevated spike-specific TCR breadth. Recipients of either vaccine or placebo displayed similar breadth of non-spike TCRs.

The chain has TRBV7-2 and TRBJ2-5; 7 bases match TRBD1. This sequence originates from a human donor who had recovered from COVID-19. The material was peripheral blood, obtained after recovery from COVID-19. The CDR3 nucleotides read TGTGCCAGCAGCTTGGGACAGCGAGGGCTCCAAGAGACCCAGTACTTC. Its translation: CASSLGQRGLQETQYF. Using reference TRBV7-2 and TRBJ2-5 for the parts outside the CDR3, the full variable domain is GAGVSQSPSNKVTEKGKDVELRCDPISGHTALYWYRQSLGQGLEFLIYFQGNSAPDKSGLPSDRFSAERTGGSVSTLTIQRTQQEDSAVYLCASSLGQRGLQETQYFGPGTRLLVL.